This T cell receptor (beta chain) appears in the sequencing data of a study of T-cell reconstitution after alpha-beta-depleted transplantation in children. This clonotype was seen repeatedly, ten times or more. Preparing the TCRbeta library involved the use of unique molecular identifiers. One entry per CDR3 protein, called by TCRdb with MiXCR from the PCR reads. The sample lists about 600,000 distinct CDR3 sequences; roughly a tenth were seen once. CDR1 is SQVTM and CDR2 is ANQGSEA in the germline V gene. The CDR3 runs to 11 residues. V lost 4 bases and J 6 bases, leaving 8 bases between the germline ends.

The genes are TRBV29-1 and TRBJ2-3; D may be TRBD1 (6 bases). The sample consisted of PBMCs from the stem cell graft donor, taken from the stem cell graft. The TCR was taken from a human donor who donated a stem cell graft to a child with acute myeloid leukemia. The CDR3 DNA reads TGCAGCGTTGGCAGGGGTGATACGCAGTATTTT. It is translated as CSVGRGDTQYF.